The 30 T cell receptor beta chains presented below share a single source sample, sequenced in a study of T cell responses to AZD1222 COVID-19 vaccine. Some clones are missing from TCRdb's copy, which holds only in-frame ones; the method was immunoSEQ multiplex PCR. The sample lists some 31,000 clones, approximately 80% seen once, with 4.5% to 5.5% in the top ten. The source was peripheral blood, collected 28 days after the second AZD1222 dose. These receptors all come from an adult who received the AZD1222 COVID-19 vaccine.

This clone appeared a few times. V gene TRBV29-1 combines with J gene TRBJ2-3; either TRBD1 or TRBD2 may fit D (5 bases each). This CDR3 is 14 amino acids long. The V and J ends lost 7 bases and 5 bases respectively, with 19 bases between them. Germline CDR1 and CDR2: SQVTM and ANQGSEA. The CDR3 nucleotides read TGCAGCGGGGGTCGTTCACCGGGGCAAGATACGCAGTATTTT. The encoded protein is CSGGRSPGQDTQYF.

J is TRBJ1-3 and V is TRBV25-1, with D hard to call. Germline CDR1 reads MGHDK; CDR2 reads SYGVNS. The CDR3 covers 14 residues. The V and J ends lost 5 bases and 0 bases respectively, with 8 bases between them. The CDR3 sequence is CASSSALSGNTIYF. In DNA, the CDR3 is TGTGCCAGCAGTTCCGCACTCTCTGGAAACACCATATATTTT.

V and J are TRBV5-1 and TRBJ1-2, with D unresolved. In germline, CDR1 is SGHRS, CDR2 YFSETQ. Deletions cut 0 bases from V and 4 bases from J, with 16 bases between. The CDR3 length is 16 residues. Here the CDR3 DNA reads TGCGCCAGCAGCTTGGGCCAGCCCCGGGAAGGCTATGGCTACACCTTC. Its protein is CASSLGQPREGYGYTF.

The chain has TRBV2 and TRBJ2-7; 8 positions agree with TRBD2. Germline V gene data show CDR1 as SNHLY and CDR2 as FYNNEI. This CDR3 comprises 14 residues. Losses at the gene ends were 6 bases for V and 3 bases for J; bases not matched to a gene: 7. The CDR3 region has the DNA TGTGCCAGCAGCGGCGGGAGGACCCTCTACGAGCAGTACGTC. Protein: CASSGGRTLYEQYV.

The rearrangement joins TRBV15 to TRBJ2-1, with D possibly being TRBD2 (6 bases). This CDR3 has 17 residues. Trimming took 5 bases from V and 4 from J, leaving 21 bases between them. Looked up from germline, CDR1 is LNHNV and CDR2 is YYDKDF (reference sequence). Written as DNA, the CDR3 is TGTGCCACCAGCGGGATATCCGGGACTCTACTGTACAATGAGCAGTTCTTC. It specifies CATSGISGTLLYNEQFF.

The V gene is TRBV11-2, the J gene TRBJ2-7; 7 bases line up with TRBD1. J gave up 0 bases and V 7 bases, and 6 bases lay outside the gene matches. Germline V gives CDR1 SGHAT, CDR2 FQNNGV. The CDR3 sequence is 14 residues long. CDR3 residues: CASIEDRYSYEQYF. DNA of the CDR3: TGTGCCAGCATCGAGGACAGGTACTCCTACGAGCAGTACTTC. Complete variable domain (other parts from reference TRBV11-2 and TRBJ2-7): EAGVAQSPRYKIIEKRQSVAFWCNPISGHATLYWYQQILGQGPKLLIQFQNNGVVDDSQLPKDRFSAERLKGVDSTLKIQPAKLEDSAVYLCASIEDRYSYEQYFGPGTRLTVT.

The genes are TRBV19 and TRBJ2-1; 7 positions match TRBD2. The CDR3 sequence is 17 residues long. Germline V lookup: CDR1 LNHDA, CDR2 SQIVND (reference sequence). J lost 0 bases, V lost 7 bases, and 12 bases had no gene match. CDR3 amino acids: CASTSREGGRSYNEQFF. The CDR3 DNA reads as TGTGCCAGTACTTCAAGGGAGGGCGGGCGCTCCTACAATGAGCAGTTCTTC.

In this sample, this clone turned up a few times. The gene calls are TRBV3-1 (or the pseudogene TRBV3-2) and TRBJ1-2, with 11 bases identical to TRBD1. Germline V gene sequence: CDR1 LGHDT, CDR2 YNNKEL (reference sequence). The junction had 4 bases not matched to a gene; V was cut back by 4 bases and J by 6 bases. CDR3 size: 14 residues. For the CDR3, the DNA is TGTGCCAGCAGCCGGACAGGGGGCGTGAATGGCTACACCTTC. As protein: CASSRTGGVNGYTF.

This CDR3 reads CASTEQGNTGELFF. The CDR3 DNA reads TGTGCCAGCACCGAGCAGGGGAACACCGGGGAGCTGTTTTTT. The chain couples TRBV6-5 to TRBJ2-2; tentatively, D is TRBD1 (5 bases). This CDR3 contains 14 residues. Germline V gives CDR1 MNHEY, CDR2 SVGAGI. V gave up 7 bases and J gave up 1 base, with 10 bases separating them.

J is TRBJ1-5 and V is TRBV5-1, with 8 bases matching TRBD1. CDR3 size: 13 residues. V shed 5 bases, J shed 5 bases, and the junction held 3 bases outside the gene matches. The germline V gene has CDR1 SGHRS and CDR2 YFSETQ. The CDR3: CASRQGDDQPQHF. Here the CDR3 DNA reads TGCGCCAGCAGACAGGGGGACGATCAGCCCCAGCATTTT.

The chain links TRBV12-5 to TRBJ2-7; no clear D gene. The CDR3 has 14 amino acids. The V end lost 0 bases, the J end lost 0 bases, and 6 bases lay between the germline ends. Per germline, CDR1 LGHNT and CDR2 FRNRAP. The CDR3 loop is CASGLVSSSYEQYV. The CDR3 DNA reads as TGTGCTAGTGGTTTGGTGAGCAGCTCCTACGAGCAGTACGTC.

The rearrangement links TRBV11-2 to TRBJ1-3; D is unresolved. Germline assignment: CDR1 SGHAT and CDR2 FQNNGV. V lost 3 bases and J 2 bases, leaving 11 bases between the germline ends. The CDR3 runs 15 residues. The CDR3 protein is CASSFDGPTGNTIYF. The CDR3 nucleotides are TGTGCCAGCAGCTTCGACGGCCCAACTGGAAACACCATATATTTT.

A few counts support this clone. The V and J genes are TRBV11-2 and TRBJ2-1; the D gene could be TRBD1 or TRBD2 (5 bases each). V was pared by 7 bases and J by 5 bases, with 15 bases between. The length of the CDR3 is 14 residues. Germline loops: CDR1 SGHAT, CDR2 FQNNGV. For the CDR3, the DNA is TGTGCCAGCACCCCCCGGGGACCAAACAATGAGCAGTTCTTC. Its protein is CASTPRGPNNEQFF.

DNA for the CDR3: TGTGCCAGCAAGTATCGGGTTTATGAGCAGTTCTTC. Its protein is CASKYRVYEQFF. The rearrangement uses TRBV2 and TRBJ2-1, with D uncertain. V was shortened by 7 bases and J by 8 bases, with 12 bases between the two germline ends. The CDR3 runs to 12 residues. Germline CDR1 SNHLY, CDR2 FYNNEI.

This clone showed up just a few times. The rearrangement joins TRBV6-5 to TRBJ1-6, with D possibly being TRBD1 (6 bases). The ends were cut back, 6 bases at V and 6 bases at J, with 12 bases in the middle. Germline CDR1 reads MNHEY; CDR2 reads SVGAGI. The CDR3 runs 14 residues. CDR3 region: CASSTQGFNSPLHF. Here the CDR3 DNA reads TGTGCCAGCAGCACACAGGGCTTTAATTCACCCCTCCACTTT.

The chain has TRBV5-1 and TRBJ1-6, with 8 nucleotides matching TRBD1. Trimming took 4 bases from V and 2 from J; bases not matched to a gene: 2. The germline CDR1 and CDR2 sequences are SGHRS and YFSETQ. The CDR3 contains 15 residues. The DNA of the CDR3 is TGCGCCAGCAGCGGACAGGGCGCCTATAATTCACCCCTCCACTTT. It yields the protein CASSGQGAYNSPLHF.

The rearrangement joins TRBV5-5 to TRBJ2-7, with D possibly TRBD1 on 6 matching bases. Germline CDR1 SGHKS, CDR2 YYEKEE (reference sequence). The CDR3 contains 15 residues. Trimming took 0 bases from V and 6 from J, leaving 16 bases between them. The CDR3 spells CASSLDPGANSEQYV. For the CDR3, the DNA is TGTGCCAGCAGCTTGGATCCAGGGGCCAACTCCGAGCAGTACGTC.

This clone was found a few times. CDR3 protein: CASTGTENEKLFF. The CDR3, as DNA: TGTGCCAGCACCGGGACGGAGAATGAAAAACTGTTTTTT. This chain uses TRBV7-9 with TRBJ1-4; TRBD1 might be the D (5 bases). CDR1 and CDR2 (germline): SEHNR, FQNEAQ (reference sequence). V lost 7 bases and J lost 5, with 11 bases in between. This CDR3 comprises 13 residues.

The V gene is TRBV9, the J gene TRBJ2-2, with 9 nucleotides matching TRBD2. The CDR3 sequence is 17 residues long. The V gene's germline CDR1 is SGDLS and CDR2 YYNGEE. The trim removed 3 bases at V and 5 bases at J, leaving 11 bases unmatched. Written as DNA, the CDR3 is TGTGCCAGCAGCGGGCTAGCGGGATTATTAACTACCGGGGAGCTGTTTTTT. Encoded protein: CASSGLAGLLTTGELFF.

This chain uses TRBV6-5 with TRBJ2-7, with 10 bases matching TRBD2. J lost 4 bases, V lost 8 bases, and 5 bases had no gene match. Germline CDR1 and CDR2: MNHEY and SVGAGI. This CDR3 contains 13 residues. The DNA of the CDR3 is TGTGCCAGCCGATGGACTAGCGGTTACGAGCAGTACGTC. This codes for CASRWTSGYEQYV.

This clone is classed as medium-sized. The chain uses TRBV7-9 and TRBJ1-6; D remains unclear. Trimming took off 5 bases at V and 4 bases at J, with 9 bases between the two ends. CDR1 and CDR2 from the germline V gene are SEHNR and FQNEAQ (reference sequence). The CDR3 is made up of 14 amino acids. For the CDR3, the DNA is TGTGCCAGCAGCCAAGTATTTTATAATTCACCCCTCCACTTT. Residues: CASSQVFYNSPLHF. Complete variable domain (other parts from reference TRBV7-9 and TRBJ1-6): DTGVSQNPRHKITKRGQNVTFRCDPISEHNRLYWYRQTLGQGPEFLTYFQNEAQLEKSRLLSDRFSAERPKGSFSTLEIQRTEQGDSAMYLCASSQVFYNSPLHFGNGTRLTVT.

The CDR3 here is CASSQDDRGTDTQYF. Written as DNA, the CDR3 is TGCGCCAGCAGCCAAGATGATCGGGGCACAGATACGCAGTATTTT. This chain uses TRBV4-1 with TRBJ2-3; no reliable D call. The CDR3 covers 15 residues. Trimming took 0 bases from V and 1 from J, leaving 8 bases between them. Germline V gene sequence: CDR1 MGHRA, CDR2 YSYEKL.

The chain is built from TRBV5-1 and TRBJ2-2, with 7 bases identical to TRBD1. Germline V gives CDR1 SGHRS, CDR2 YFSETQ. There are 15 residues in the CDR3. With V trimmed by 2 bases and J by 2 bases, 3 bases remained unmatched. This chain's CDR3 is CASSLDRVNTGELFF. The CDR3 DNA reads as TGCGCCAGCAGCTTAGACAGGGTAAACACCGGGGAGCTGTTTTTT.

J is TRBJ1-4 and V is TRBV3-1 (or the pseudogene TRBV3-2), with TRBD1 matching over 11 bases. The ends lost 5 bases at V and 4 bases at J; junction bases unmatched: 15. CDR1 LGHDT and CDR2 YNNKEL come from the germline V gene (reference sequence). The CDR3 is 19 amino acids. CDR3 in amino acids: CASSSPPGTGGPVNEKLFF. CDR3 DNA sequence: TGTGCCAGCAGCTCCCCGCCCGGGACAGGGGGACCCGTTAATGAAAAACTGTTTTTT.

The chain has TRBV2 and TRBJ2-2, with 7 bases fitting TRBD1. This CDR3 has 15 amino acids. Germline V gene lookup returns CDR1 SNHLY and CDR2 FYNNEI. V dropped 5 bases and J dropped 0; count of bases not matched to a gene: 3. CDR3 sequence (DNA): TGTGCCAGCAGTAGAGGGGGCTCGAACACCGGGGAGCTGTTTTTT. Protein: CASSRGGSNTGELFF.

This chain links TRBV18 with TRBJ2-3; D is undetermined. The CDR3 has 15 amino acids. CDR1 is KGHSH, CDR2 LQKENI, per germline. The V end lost 2 bases, the J end lost 1 base, and 10 bases lay between the germline ends. The CDR3 nucleotides are TGTGCCAGCTCACCATCCCCTAGAGGCACAGATACGCAGTATTTT. The encoded protein is CASSPSPRGTDTQYF.

The chain combines TRBV5-1 with TRBJ1-2; 7 positions agree with TRBD1. Germline values: CDR1 SGHRS, CDR2 YFSETQ. CDR3 length equals 21 residues. V dropped 0 bases and J dropped 0; count of bases not matched to a gene: 20. Here the CDR3 DNA reads TGCGCCAGCAGCTTGGCCGATTCCGCAGGGGGATTATATATGTCTAACTATGGCTACACCTTC. This codes for CASSLADSAGGLYMSNYGYTF.

This chain uses TRBV24-1 with TRBJ2-5; 12 positions agree with TRBD2. V trimming: 7 bases; J trimming: 1 base; junction bases outside the gene matches: 12. This CDR3 has 18 amino acids. Germline values: CDR1 KGHDR, CDR2 SFDVKD. CDR3 loop: CATSPPSGGDLSQETQYF. The CDR3 region has the DNA TGTGCCACCAGCCCCCCTAGCGGGGGGGACTTATCCCAAGAGACCCAGTACTTC.

The chain has TRBV3-1 (or the pseudogene TRBV3-2) and TRBJ2-7, with D tentatively TRBD1 or TRBD2 (5 bases each). The CDR3 totals 15 residues. CDR1 LGHDT and CDR2 YNNKEL come from the germline V gene (reference sequence). Trimming cost V 4 bases and J 5 bases, with 18 bases left between them. The CDR3 nucleotides are TGTGCCAGCAGCCTTTCGGCAGGGAGAGGCAACGAGCAGTACTTC. This translates into CASSLSAGRGNEQYF.

The rearrangement joins TRBV21-1 to TRBJ1-1; TRBD1 is taken as the D call from the table, unchecked against the DNA. TRBV21-1 is flagged as a pseudogene. This CDR3 is 17 amino acids long. This chain's CDR3 is CASSKAWRDRGGTEAFF. The CDR3 region has the DNA TGTGCCAGCAGCAAAGCGTGGAGGGACAGGGGTGGCACTGAAGCTTTCTTT.